The next 19 T cell receptor beta chains were all read from a single sample in a study of CD8 T cells in ankylosing spondylitis. TCRdb re-analysed the 5' RACE reads in MiXCR, keeping a single row per CDR3 protein. There are more than 95,000 distinct CDR3 sequences in the sample; roughly 8.3% occur only once, and about 9.6% lies in the top ten. The material sequenced was blood, either unsorted or a sorted T cell fraction (not recorded which). The origin of the receptors is a male donor with ankylosing spondylitis or in good health (not recorded which).

A word on this clonotype: A much larger clone sits a single nucleotide away, making a read error possible. V usage is TRBV13 and J usage is TRBJ2-2, with TRBD1 matching 9 bases. This CDR3 region has 16 residues. CDR1 PRHDT and CDR2 FYEKMQ come from the germline V gene (reference sequence). J was trimmed by 7 bases and V by 4 bases; bases with no gene match: 10. The CDR3 DNA is TGTGCCAGCAGCTCATGGACAGGGGATCGGAACGGGGAGCTGTTTTTT. Translation gives CASSSWTGDRNGELFF.

A few counts support this clonotype. The chain is built from TRBV24-1 and TRBJ2-3; D not resolved. Germline-derived CDR1 and CDR2 are KGHDR and SFDVKD. The CDR3 covers 16 residues. V was shortened by 2 bases and J by 0 bases, with 11 bases between the two germline ends. The CDR3 loop reads CATSDSRTASTDTQYF. In DNA, the CDR3 is TGTGCCACCAGTGATTCCAGGACGGCTAGCACAGATACGCAGTATTTT.

This clonotype has ten or more counts. The J gene is TRBJ2-1, the V gene TRBV2, with 9 bases aligning to TRBD2. The CDR3 length is 15 residues. With 5 bases clipped from V and 5 bases from J, the junction kept 7 bases outside the gene matches. Germline CDR1 reads SNHLY; CDR2 reads FYNNEI. CDR3 sequence reads: CASSWTSVSHNEQFF. DNA for the CDR3: TGTGCCAGCAGTTGGACTAGCGTCTCGCACAATGAGCAGTTCTTC.

With respect to this clonotype: This may stem from a read error, because a much larger clone lies one nucleotide away. The chain employs TRBV3-1 and TRBJ2-1; 10 nucleotides match TRBD2. Per germline, CDR1 LGHDT and CDR2 YNNKEL (reference sequence). The CDR3 runs 17 residues. The CDR3 loop is CTSTHTLAGGGNNEQFF. Here the CDR3 DNA reads TGTACCAGCACCCATACCTTAGCGGGAGGTGGCAACAATGAGCAGTTCTTC.

The sample holds many counts of this clonotype. The DNA for the CDR3 is TGTGCCAGCAGCTTGGGTCAGGCAGATACGCAGTATTTT. This gives the protein CASSLGQADTQYF. The rearrangement links TRBV5-5 to TRBJ2-3; D remains unclear. Per the germline V gene, CDR1 is SGHKS and CDR2 is YYEKEE (reference sequence). Trimming shortened V by 0 bases and J by 4 bases, and 6 bases separated the two germline ends. The CDR3 loop spans 13 amino acids.

This clonotype appeared many times. The rearrangement joins TRBV24-1 to TRBJ2-2; tentatively, D is TRBD1 or TRBD2 (6 bases each). Germline assignment: CDR1 KGHDR and CDR2 SFDVKD. V was clipped by 6 bases and J by 4 bases, with 11 bases between them. The CDR3 loop spans 14 amino acids. CDR3 loop: CATSRRGGTGELFF. Written as DNA, the CDR3 is TGTGCCACCAGTCGCAGGGGAGGCACCGGGGAGCTGTTTTTT.

This clonotype was detected many times. The rearrangement links TRBV21-1 to TRBJ2-5; the D call TRBD1 from the table was never checked on the DNA. TRBV21-1 is given as a pseudogene. The CDR3 covers 16 residues. The CDR3 sequence: CASNPEGQGGQETQYF. For the CDR3, the DNA is TGTGCCAGCAACCCCGAGGGACAGGGAGGCCAAGAGACCCAGTACTTC.

CDR3 bases: TGTGCCAGTAGCCAGGCAGGACCCCGCTCTGGGGCCAACGTCCTGACTTTC. Amino acids: CASSQAGPRSGANVLTF. The chain couples TRBV19 to TRBJ2-6, with D hard to call. This CDR3 contains 17 residues. From germline, CDR1 is LNHDA and CDR2 SQIVND (reference sequence). V was cut by 6 bases and J by 0 bases, with 15 bases left in between. The whole variable domain, remainder taken from reference TRBV19 and TRBJ2-6, is DGGITQSPKYLFRKEGQNVTLSCEQNLNHDAMYWYRQDPGQGLRLIYYSQIVNDFQKGDIAEGYSVSREKKESFPLTVTSAQKNPTAFYLCASSQAGPRSGANVLTFGAGSRLTVL.

The V gene is TRBV5-1, the J gene TRBJ1-5, with no clear D. CDR3 length: 15 amino acids. Germline V gene lookup returns CDR1 SGHRS and CDR2 YFSETQ. Deletions cut 2 bases from V and 4 bases from J, with 13 bases between. CDR3 DNA sequence: TGCGCCAGCAGCTTAGGCGCGGAGGAAAATCAGCCCCAGCATTTT. Its translation: CASSLGAEENQPQHF.

This clonotype was seen ten or more times. The chain has TRBV6-5 and TRBJ2-3; the D is unclear. Trimming pared 4 bases from V and 3 bases from J, leaving 11 bases between. CDR3 length: 14 amino acids. CDR1 is MNHEY, CDR2 SVGAGI, per germline. The CDR3 is CASSFLVRTDTQYF. CDR3 DNA sequence: TGTGCCAGCAGTTTTCTAGTAAGGACAGATACGCAGTATTTT.

This clonotype was counted many times. The chain is built from TRBV7-8 and TRBJ2-3; D is tentatively TRBD1 or TRBD2 (6 bases each). CDR1 is SGHVS and CDR2 is FQNEAQ in the germline V gene. The CDR3 loop spans 16 amino acids. V was pared by 4 bases and J by 5 bases, with 19 bases between. The CDR3 loop is CASSWLEGGDKDTQYF. The CDR3 DNA follows: TGTGCCAGCAGCTGGCTGGAGGGGGGCGATAAAGATACGCAGTATTTT.

At least ten counts were recorded for this clonotype. The chain joins TRBV27 to TRBJ2-7; TRBD2 agrees at 9 bases. Looked up from germline, CDR1 is MNHEY and CDR2 is SMNVEV (reference sequence). With 2 bases clipped from V and 7 bases from J, the junction kept 9 bases outside the gene matches. The CDR3 sequence is 15 residues long. This chain's CDR3 is CASSLMGGRAREQYF. CDR3 nucleotide sequence: TGTGCCAGCAGTTTAATGGGCGGGAGGGCGCGGGAGCAGTACTTC.

This clonotype was seen repeatedly, ten times or more. The rearrangement links TRBV10-3 to TRBJ1-1; D not certain. The CDR3 spans 14 residues. Germline V gene lookup returns CDR1 ENHRY and CDR2 SYGVKD. V gave up 6 bases and J gave up 1 base, with 12 bases separating them. The CDR3 sequence is CAIRTTTGNTEAFF. In nucleotides, the CDR3 is TGTGCCATCAGAACCACTACGGGGAACACTGAAGCTTTCTTT.

This clonotype was seen at least ten times. The CDR3: CASSLGREINEQYF. In DNA form, the CDR3 reads TGTGCCAGCAGTTTAGGGCGCGAGATTAACGAGCAGTACTTC. The chain joins TRBV28 to TRBJ2-7; D remains ambiguous. Germline V CDR1 and CDR2: MDHEN, SYDVKM. CDR3 length: 14 residues. The ends were cut back, 2 bases at V and 5 bases at J, with 13 bases in the middle.

In its sample, this clonotype was seen many times. The chain uses TRBV20-1 and TRBJ1-2; D gene unclear. V dropped 7 bases and J dropped 1 base, with 10 bases sitting between them. CDR3 length equals 12 residues. Germline-derived CDR1 and CDR2 are DFQATT and SNEGSKA (reference sequence). The CDR3 coding sequence is TGCAGTGTAAGGGCCCTTAACTATGGCTACACCTTC. This translates into CSVRALNYGYTF.

This clonotype was found many times. The chain employs TRBV12-3 or TRBV12-4 and TRBJ1-2; 8 bases agree with TRBD1. The CDR3 contains 13 residues. The V gene end was trimmed by 6 bases and the J gene end by 4 bases; junction bases not matched to a gene: 4. This CDR3 reads CASSTGQGYGYTF. As DNA, the CDR3 is TGTGCCAGCAGCACCGGACAGGGCTATGGCTACACCTTC.

This clonotype was detected ten times or more. The V and J genes are TRBV11-2 and TRBJ2-7; 11 nucleotides agree with TRBD2. V was pared by 1 base and J by 8 bases, with 4 bases of the junction left unmatched. The CDR3 is made up of 14 amino acids. Per germline, CDR1 SGHAT and CDR2 FQNNGV. CDR3 region: CASSLALAGDKQYF. CDR3 DNA sequence: TGTGCCAGCAGCTTAGCACTAGCGGGAGACAAGCAGTACTTC.

This clonotype was seen repeatedly, ten times or more. V is TRBV6-4 and J is TRBJ2-7, with D hard to call. CDR1 is MRHNA, CDR2 SNTAGT, per germline. This CDR3 comprises 12 residues. Trimming took 3 bases from V and 7 from J, leaving 10 bases between them. The CDR3 DNA follows: TGTGCCAGCAGTGAATCGAGAACGGAGCAGTACTTC. As protein: CASSESRTEQYF.

This clonotype was detected ten times or more. This chain links TRBV5-1 with TRBJ1-3; D is perhaps TRBD1 (5 bases). The V gene lost 0 bases and the J gene lost 0 bases, with 13 bases spanning the gap. CDR1 and CDR2 (germline): SGHRS, YFSETQ. The CDR3 spans 17 residues. CDR3 loop: CASSLDMGLYSGNTIYF. DNA for the CDR3: TGCGCCAGCAGCTTGGATATGGGGCTGTACTCTGGAAACACCATATATTTT. Drawing the rest from reference TRBV5-1 and TRBJ1-3, the complete variable domain is KAGVTQTPRYLIKTRGQQVTLSCSPISGHRSVSWYQQTPGQGLQFLFEYFSETQRNKGNFPGRFSGRQFSNSRSEMNVSTLELGDSALYLCASSLDMGLYSGNTIYFGEGSWLTVV.